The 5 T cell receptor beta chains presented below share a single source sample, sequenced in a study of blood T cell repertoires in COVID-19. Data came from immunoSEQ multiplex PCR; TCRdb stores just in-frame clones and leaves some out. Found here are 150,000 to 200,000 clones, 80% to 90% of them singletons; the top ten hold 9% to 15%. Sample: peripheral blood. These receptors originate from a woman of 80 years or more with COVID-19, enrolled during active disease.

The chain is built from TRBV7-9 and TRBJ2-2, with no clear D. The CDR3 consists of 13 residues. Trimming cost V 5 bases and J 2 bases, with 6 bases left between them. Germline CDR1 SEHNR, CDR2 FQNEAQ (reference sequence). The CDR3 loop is CASSPSNTGELFF. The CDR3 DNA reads TGTGCCAGCAGCCCCTCCAACACCGGGGAGCTGTTTTTT.

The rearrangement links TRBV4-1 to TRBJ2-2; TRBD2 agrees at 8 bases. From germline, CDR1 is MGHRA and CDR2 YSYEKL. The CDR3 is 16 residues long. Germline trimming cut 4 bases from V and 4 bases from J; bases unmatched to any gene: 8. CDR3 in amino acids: CASSPFSGGATGELFF. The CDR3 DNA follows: TGCGCCAGCAGCCCTTTTTCGGGGGGGGCCACCGGGGAGCTGTTTTTT.

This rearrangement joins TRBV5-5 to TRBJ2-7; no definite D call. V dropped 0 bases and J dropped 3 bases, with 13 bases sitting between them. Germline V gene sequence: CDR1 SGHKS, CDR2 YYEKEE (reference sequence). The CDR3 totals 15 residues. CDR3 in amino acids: CASSLEPNAVYEQYF. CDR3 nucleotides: TGTGCCAGCAGCTTGGAACCTAATGCTGTCTACGAGCAGTACTTC.

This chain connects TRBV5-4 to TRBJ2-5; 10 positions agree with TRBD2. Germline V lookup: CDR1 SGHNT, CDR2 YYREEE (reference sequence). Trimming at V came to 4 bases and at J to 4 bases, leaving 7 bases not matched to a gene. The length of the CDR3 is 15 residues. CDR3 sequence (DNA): TGTGCCAGCAGCCTACCGAGCGGGGGGGGAGAGACCCAGTACTTC. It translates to CASSLPSGGGETQYF. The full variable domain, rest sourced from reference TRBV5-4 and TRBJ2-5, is ETGVTQSPTHLIKTRGQQVTLRCSSQSGHNTVSWYQQALGQGPQFIFQYYREEENGRGNFPPRFSGLQFPNYSSELNVNALELDDSALYLCASSLPSGGGETQYFGPGTRLLVL.

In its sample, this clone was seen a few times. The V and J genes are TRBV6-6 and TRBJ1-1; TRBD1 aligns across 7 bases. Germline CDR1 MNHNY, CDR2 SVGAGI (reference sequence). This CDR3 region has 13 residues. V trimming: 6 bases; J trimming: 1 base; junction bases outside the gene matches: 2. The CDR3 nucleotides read TGTGCCAGCAGCGGACAGGCGAACACTGAAGCTTTCTTT. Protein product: CASSGQANTEAFF.